The 21 T cell receptor beta chains in this list originate from one sample, sequenced in a study of cytomegalovirus exposure and HLA in healthy donors. Both 60 Vbeta primers and 13 Jbeta primers went into the PCR. Clones were read by immunoSEQ multiplex PCR, and TCRdb kept only the in-frame ones, dropping some. The sample lists 150,000 to 200,000 clones; 77% were seen once. What was sequenced was PBMCs. The receptors derive from a woman between 25 and 40 years old in good health and CMV-seropositive.

The chain joins TRBV27 to TRBJ2-3, with D tentatively TRBD2 (6 bases). In germline, CDR1 is MNHEY, CDR2 SMNVEV (reference sequence). The CDR3 is 16 residues long. V gave up 1 base and J gave up 8 bases, with 19 bases separating them. The chain's CDR3 is CASSLYQGLGVGTQYF. The DNA of the CDR3 is TGTGCCAGCAGTTTATACCAGGGACTGGGCGTGGGTACGCAGTATTTT.

This clone was seen a few times. The chain is built from TRBV11-2 and TRBJ1-1; D may be TRBD1 (5 bases). The CDR3 sequence is 13 residues long. The germline CDR1 and CDR2 sequences are SGHAT and FQNNGV. V was trimmed by 7 bases and J by 3 bases, leaving 12 bases between them. In nucleotides, the CDR3 is TGTGCCAGCACCCGGGTCAGGGACACTGAAGCTTTCTTT. This codes for CASTRVRDTEAFF.

The gene calls are TRBV28 and TRBJ1-5; no definite D call. The CDR3 contains 12 residues. The germline V gene has CDR1 MDHEN and CDR2 SYDVKM. V lost 5 bases to trimming and J lost 10 bases, with 12 bases between them. The CDR3 nucleotides read TGTGCCAGCAGTCCCCCGGGTCTTCCCCAGCATTTT. Translated: CASSPPGLPQHF.

The rearrangement links TRBV25-1 to TRBJ2-3; perhaps TRBD2 as D (6 bases). V lost 0 bases and J lost 3, with 13 bases in between. Per germline, CDR1 MGHDK and CDR2 SYGVNS. The CDR3 has 16 residues. The CDR3 spells CASSEYRTGRTDTQYF. Written as DNA, the CDR3 is TGTGCCAGCAGTGAATATCGGACGGGGAGGACAGATACGCAGTATTTT.

This clone came up a few times. V is TRBV9 and J is TRBJ2-3, with 10 bases matching TRBD2. V trimming: 0 bases; J trimming: 5 bases; junction bases outside the gene matches: 6. The CDR3 extends over 16 amino acids. The germline V gene encodes CDR1 SGDLS and CDR2 YYNGEE. For the CDR3, the DNA is TGTGCCAGCAGCGTAGACCTAGCGGGAGCTGGAGATACGCAGTATTTT. Amino acid sequence: CASSVDLAGAGDTQYF.

The count of this clone is one. The chain recombines TRBV29-1 with TRBJ2-3; D is unresolved. The CDR3 has 13 residues. V dropped 8 bases and J dropped 1 base, with 13 bases sitting between them. The germline V gene encodes CDR1 SQVTM and CDR2 ANQGSEA. The CDR3 sequence is CSTTAAGTDTQYF. The CDR3 DNA reads as TGCAGCACGACCGCGGCAGGCACAGATACGCAGTATTTT.

This clone was picked up a small number of times. The chain employs TRBV7-3 and TRBJ2-1; D is possibly TRBD2 (6 bases). Germline V gene lookup returns CDR1 SGHTA and CDR2 FQGTGA. The CDR3 spans 14 residues. V was clipped by 5 bases and J by 8 bases, with 16 bases between them. The CDR3 is CASSLSGTGDEQFF. Written as DNA, the CDR3 is TGTGCCAGCAGCCTAAGCGGCACGGGAGATGAGCAGTTCTTC.

The chain has TRBV28 and TRBJ2-3; D possibly corresponds to TRBD2 (5 bases). CDR1 is MDHEN and CDR2 is SYDVKM in the germline V gene. Trimming pared 6 bases from V and 2 bases from J, leaving 12 bases between. The CDR3 extends over 14 amino acids. CDR3 sequence: CASRLAPATDTQYF. In nucleotides, the CDR3 is TGTGCCAGCAGGCTAGCCCCCGCCACAGATACGCAGTATTTT.

The genes are TRBV25-1 and TRBJ1-1; 7 bases line up with TRBD1. The CDR3 has 14 residues. The germline CDR1 and CDR2 sequences are MGHDK and SYGVNS. V was clipped by 6 bases and J by 7 bases; unmatched bases: 11. DNA for the CDR3: TGTGCCAGCAGCAACCAGGGGGTCGGTGGTGAAGCTTTCTTT. Its protein is CASSNQGVGGEAFF.

The chain couples TRBV6-5 to TRBJ2-2, with 12 bases that match TRBD2. The length of the CDR3 is 15 residues. The germline V gene encodes CDR1 MNHEY and CDR2 SVGAGI. V shed 6 bases and J 3 bases; nucleotides not matched to a gene: 2. The CDR3 bases are TGTGCCAGCAGGTGGACTAGCGGGGACACCGGGGAGCTGTTTTTT. It yields the protein CASRWTSGDTGELFF.

V usage is TRBV11-2 and J usage is TRBJ1-1, with 7 bases fitting TRBD1. CDR1 SGHAT and CDR2 FQNNGV come from the germline V gene. The J segment lost 6 bases and the V segment lost 1 base, leaving 2 bases of the junction unmatched. This CDR3 contains 13 residues. The CDR3 reads CASSLGRGAEAFF. The CDR3 nucleotides read TGTGCCAGCAGCTTAGGCAGGGGGGCTGAAGCTTTCTTT.

The chain recombines TRBV6-6 with TRBJ1-1; a weak D match, TRBD1 (6 bases). The CDR3 loop spans 13 amino acids. Germline loops: CDR1 MNHNY, CDR2 SVGAGI (reference sequence). V was cut by 2 bases and J by 6 bases, with 10 bases left in between. DNA for the CDR3: TGTGCCAGCAGTTACCGGGGGGCCCCTGAAGCTTTCTTT. This codes for CASSYRGAPEAFF.

This clone was recorded a few times. The chain is built from TRBV5-1 and TRBJ2-1; 11 bases fit TRBD2. Germline CDR1 SGHRS, CDR2 YFSETQ. This CDR3 contains 14 residues. Germline trimming cut 2 bases from V and 8 bases from J; bases unmatched to any gene: 3. The CDR3 DNA reads TGCGCCAGCAGCTTTGAACTAGCGGGGGATGAGCAGTTCTTC. Protein product: CASSFELAGDEQFF. Drawing the rest from reference TRBV5-1 and TRBJ2-1, the complete variable domain is KAGVTQTPRYLIKTRGQQVTLSCSPISGHRSVSWYQQTPGQGLQFLFEYFSETQRNKGNFPGRFSGRQFSNSRSEMNVSTLELGDSALYLCASSFELAGDEQFFGPGTRLTVL.

The chain links TRBV4-3 to TRBJ2-1; 7 positions agree with TRBD1. Losses at the gene ends were 0 bases for V and 5 bases for J; bases not matched to a gene: 7. CDR3 length equals 16 residues. Germline lookup yields CDR1 LGHNA and CDR2 YSLEER. CDR3 loop: CASSQDPGTANNEQFF. DNA for the CDR3: TGCGCCAGCAGCCAAGATCCCGGGACAGCGAACAATGAGCAGTTCTTC.

This clone was seen only once. The rearrangement uses TRBV6-5 and TRBJ2-1; TRBD2 is a possible D gene (6 bases). CDR3 length: 12 amino acids. With 6 bases removed from V and 13 bases from J, the gap between germline ends came to 16 bases. The germline V gene encodes CDR1 MNHEY and CDR2 SVGAGI. In DNA form, the CDR3 reads TGTGCCAGCAGGACCCTCGGGGAGGAACAGTTCTTC. This translates into CASRTLGEEQFF.

This chain links TRBV6-1 with TRBJ2-7; unclear D gene. The germline V and J ends were trimmed by 6 bases and 3 bases, with 3 bases remaining between them. The CDR3 spans 10 residues. Germline values: CDR1 MNHNS, CDR2 SASEGT. The DNA for the CDR3 is TGTGCCAGCAGCCTCTACGAGCAGTACTTC. Protein product: CASSLYEQYF.

This chain joins TRBV9 and TRBJ1-2; 7 bases match TRBD1. CDR1 and CDR2 (germline): SGDLS, YYNGEE. Unmatched junction bases numbered 4, after V lost 4 bases and J lost 4 bases. CDR3 size: 13 residues. As DNA, the CDR3 is TGTGCCAGCAGCCTGGGACAGATCTATGGCTACACCTTC. Protein sequence: CASSLGQIYGYTF.

This clone was recorded only once. The rearrangement uses TRBV4-2 and TRBJ2-1; a possible D gene is TRBD1 (5 bases). The V gene lost 2 bases and the J gene lost 6 bases, with 5 bases spanning the gap. The CDR3 consists of 12 residues. In germline, CDR1 is LGHNA, CDR2 YNFKEQ. CDR3 region: CASSQRGNEQFF. The CDR3 DNA reads TGTGCCAGCAGCCAAAGGGGCAATGAGCAGTTCTTC.

The rearrangement joins TRBV27 to TRBJ1-2; 12 bases line up with TRBD1. Germline CDR1 is MNHEY and CDR2 is SMNVEV (reference sequence). The CDR3 loop spans 17 amino acids. Trimming cost V 5 bases and J 0 bases; bases outside gene matches: 7. CDR3 in amino acids: CASSPGQGAQTNYGYTF. CDR3 sequence (DNA): TGTGCCAGCAGTCCGGGACAGGGGGCCCAAACTAACTATGGCTACACCTTC.

The V gene is TRBV6-6, the J gene TRBJ1-5, with D uncertain. V lost 4 bases and J 6 bases, leaving 19 bases between the germline ends. Germline CDR1 is MNHNY and CDR2 is SVGAGI (reference sequence). CDR3 length: 16 residues. The CDR3 coding sequence is TGTGCCAGCAGTTGGGCCCCACCTTTAACCGCTCAGCCCCAGCATTTT. Residues: CASSWAPPLTAQPQHF.

The CDR3 nucleotides read TGTGCCAGCAGCGAACAGGGCCATGGCTACACCTTC. It encodes CASSEQGHGYTF. The chain recombines TRBV25-1 with TRBJ1-2; D might be TRBD1 (6 bases). The CDR3 contains 12 residues. The V gene's germline CDR1 is MGHDK and CDR2 SYGVNS. The ends were cut back, 6 bases at V and 6 bases at J, with 11 bases in the middle.